The clone carrying this T cell receptor beta chain turned up a few times. This CDR3 contains 16 residues. The germline gives CDR1 LNHNV, CDR2 YYDKDF (reference sequence). V trimming: 5 bases; J trimming: 0 bases; junction bases outside the gene matches: 7. Profiling relied on immunoSEQ multiplex PCR, and the TCRdb table lists in-frame clones only, not all of them. The sample includes 500,000 to 550,000 clones, about 80% of them seen just once. This entry comes from a study of shared T cell receptors in the human thymus. A further study also used this sample, focusing on human thymus T cells.

This clonotype was obtained from a boy younger than two with a congenital heart defect. The V call is TRBV15, the J call TRBJ2-3; 8 nucleotides agree with TRBD2. Material: thymocytes. Here the CDR3 reads CATSVVPSGSTDTQYF. The CDR3 nucleotides are TGTGCCACCAGCGTGGTACCTAGCGGGAGCACAGATACGCAGTATTTT.